The present entry profiles one TCR beta chain with its context. V was shortened by 0 bases and J by 3 bases, with 14 bases between the two germline ends. The CDR3 runs 15 residues. CDR1 and CDR2 from the germline V gene are GTSNPN and SVGIG (reference sequence). Method: immunoSEQ multiplex PCR; TCRdb's copy keeps in-frame clones and lacks some. The sample consists of approximately 230,000 clones, approximately 86% of them appearing once. The sample originates from a study of blood T cell repertoires in COVID-19. V gene TRBV30 combines with J gene TRBJ1-2; D might be TRBD1 (6 bases). The sequenced sample consisted of peripheral blood. The source is an elderly man with acute or convalescent COVID-19. DNA of the CDR3: TGTGCCTGGAGTGTTTTCACAGGGAGGGACTATGGCTACACCTTC. It encodes CAWSVFTGRDYGYTF.